Sequencing of this T cell receptor beta chain was carried out in a study of shared clonotypes between healthy human individuals. A remark on this clone: What it binds is unknown.

General study results and limits: Non-shared clonotypes displayed generation probabilities falling below those of clonotypes present in all four donors.

Researchers reported that CD8 memory united CD45RO+ cells with CCR7-negative CD45RA+ TemRA cells. Here immunoSEQ multiplex PCR was the method, and the copy in TCRdb shows in-frame clones only, minus some. The sample lists fewer than 850,000 clones; about 92% were seen once. Per the germline V gene, CDR1 is MDHEN and CDR2 is SYDVKM. Trimming cost V 5 bases and J 5 bases, with 6 bases left between them. The CDR3 contains 11 residues. The sequence came from a man aged 18 to 35 in good health. Some clones in this sample may be carry-over from other donors' samples. This rearrangement joins TRBV28 to TRBJ2-5; D ambiguous. Material: memory CD8+ T cells from PBMCs. Subset reported: CD45RO+ cells pooled with CCR7-negative TemRA cells. CDR3 residues: CASSEHETQYF. Written as DNA, the CDR3 is TGTGCCAGCAGTGAACACGAGACCCAGTACTTC.